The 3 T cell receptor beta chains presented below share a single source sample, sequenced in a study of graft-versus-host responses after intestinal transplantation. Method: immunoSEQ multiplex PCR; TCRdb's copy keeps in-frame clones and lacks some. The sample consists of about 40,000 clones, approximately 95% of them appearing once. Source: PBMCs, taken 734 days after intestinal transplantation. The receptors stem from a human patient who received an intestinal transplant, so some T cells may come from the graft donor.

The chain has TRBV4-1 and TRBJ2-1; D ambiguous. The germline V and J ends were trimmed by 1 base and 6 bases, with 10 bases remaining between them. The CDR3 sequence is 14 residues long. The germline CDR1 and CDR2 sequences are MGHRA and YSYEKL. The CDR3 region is CASSQGPPGNEQFF. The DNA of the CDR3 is TGCGCCAGCAGCCAAGGCCCCCCGGGCAATGAGCAGTTCTTC.

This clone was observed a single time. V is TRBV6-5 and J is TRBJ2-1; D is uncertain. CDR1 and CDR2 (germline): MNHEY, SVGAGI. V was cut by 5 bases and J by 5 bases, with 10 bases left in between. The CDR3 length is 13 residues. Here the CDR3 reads CASSGPLDNEQFF. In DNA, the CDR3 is TGTGCCAGCAGTGGACCGCTAGACAATGAGCAGTTCTTC.

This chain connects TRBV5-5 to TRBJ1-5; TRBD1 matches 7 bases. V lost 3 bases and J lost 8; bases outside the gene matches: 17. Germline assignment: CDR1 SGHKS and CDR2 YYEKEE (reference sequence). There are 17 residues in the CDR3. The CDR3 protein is CASSSKDRAQFREPQHF. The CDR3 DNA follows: TGTGCCAGCAGCTCAAAAGACAGGGCACAATTTAGGGAGCCCCAGCATTTT.